The rows below give T cell receptor beta chains drawn from one sample of a study of OX40 agonist ivuxolimab in advanced cancers. Profiling relied on immunoSEQ multiplex PCR, and the TCRdb table lists in-frame clones only, not all of them. In the table there are around 44,000 clones, around 92% of which are singletons. The sequences come from CD4+ or CD8+ T cells sorted from blood, collected in a trial of the OX40 agonist ivuxolimab. Source of these receptors: an adult with an advanced solid tumor such as melanoma, head and neck, liver or kidney cancer. Both conserved end residues are part of each CDR3. Fields, in order: J gene, clone size, V gene, D gene, CDR3 DNA, CDR3 protein. D genes are given only for firm matches. Only some rows state a clone size, as once, few, many or a class for expanded clones.

TRBJ1-5 | . | TRBV18 | TRBD1 | TGTGCCAGCTCTACAGGGGGCAATCAGCCCCAGCATTTT | CASSTGGNQPQHF
TRBJ1-6 | few | TRBV5-6 | TRBD1 | TGTGCCAGCAGCTTGGACAGGGGAAATTCACCCCTCCACTTT | CASSLDRGNSPLHF
TRBJ1-1 | few | TRBV7-9 | TRBD1 | TGTGCCAGCAGACCACAGGGGGCAGGGACTGAAGCTTTCTTT | CASRPQGAGTEAFF
TRBJ2-5 | . | TRBV18 | . | TGTGCCAGCTCACCATCCCCTGTGGAGGGAGAGACCCAGTACTTC | CASSPSPVEGETQYF
TRBJ1-4 | . | TRBV5-1 | . | TGCGCCAGCAGCGTAGGACAGAGTAATGAAAAACTGTTTTTT | CASSVGQSNEKLFF
TRBJ1-2 | . | TRBV29-1 | . | TGCAGCGCCGGAGGGACCGCGGCTGGCTACACCTTC | CSAGGTAAGYTF
TRBJ2-7 | . | TRBV19 | . | TGTGCCAGTAGCTCAGGAGACTCCTACCCCTACGAGCAGTACTTC | CASSSGDSYPYEQYF
TRBJ1-4 | once | TRBV7-2 | . | TGTGCCAGCAGCCATCCCTCTTGGGTAGGGCGGAGAGCTAATGAAAAACTGTTTTTT | CASSHPSWVGRRANEKLFF
TRBJ2-7 | . | TRBV6-1 | . | TGTGCCATCCGGAGGGGGCCCCCCTACGAGCAGTACTTC | CAIRRGPPYEQYF
TRBJ2-2 | . | TRBV7-6 | . | TGTGCCAGCAGCTTAGATTTCGGGGAGCTGTTTTTT | CASSLDFGELFF
TRBJ1-5 | . | TRBV6-6 | TRBD1 | TGTGCCAGCAAGAAGGACAGGGGGTGGCAGCCCCAGCATTTT | CASKKDRGWQPQHF
TRBJ1-4 | . | TRBV29-1 | . | TGCAGCGTTGGTAGTGGCGATGAAAAACTGTTTTTT | CSVGSGDEKLFF
TRBJ1-1 | . | TRBV25-1 | . | TGTGCCAGCAGTGATTACGGCCTGAACACTGAAGCTTTCTTT | CASSDYGLNTEAFF
TRBJ2-5 | . | TRBV5-6 | TRBD2 | TGTGCCAGCAGCCCGACTAGCGGGGGGGCGTTTGGAGAGACCCAGTACTTC | CASSPTSGGAFGETQYF
TRBJ2-2 | . | TRBV2 | . | TGTGCCAGCAGTGAGGACAGAGACGACACCGGGGAGCTGTTTTTT | CASSEDRDDTGELFF
TRBJ2-5 | . | TRBV7-2 | . | TGTGCCAGCAGCTTTGCAGGGTCCCAAGAGACCCAGTACTTC | CASSFAGSQETQYF
TRBJ2-1 | . | TRBV7-9 | TRBD2 | TGTGCCAGCAGTTCTAGCGGGGGGGCTTCCTACAATGAGCAGTTCTTC | CASSSSGGASYNEQFF
TRBJ2-2 | . | TRBV11-3 | . | TGTGCCAGCAGCTTTCTAGGTCCCGGGGAGCTGTTTTTT | CASSFLGPGELFF
TRBJ1-2 | . | TRBV11-2 | . | TGTGCCAGCAGCCGGGACGCCTATGGCTACACCTTC | CASSRDAYGYTF
TRBJ1-6 | . | TRBV7-2 | TRBD1 | TGTGCCAGCAGCTCGACAGGGGGCGAGTCACCCCTCCACTTT | CASSSTGGESPLHF
TRBJ2-5 | . | TRBV2 | TRBD2 | TGTGCCAGCAGCGGGGGGGCGGGAGAGACCCAGTACTTC | CASSGGAGETQYF
TRBJ2-7 | . | TRBV7-2 | . | TGTGCCAGCAGCTTTGGATTAGCGAGAAACTACGAGCAGTACTTC | CASSFGLARNYEQYF
TRBJ1-2 | . | TRBV20-1 | . | TGCAGTGCTAGAGTGACTCCGGGCTACACCTTC | CSARVTPGYTF
TRBJ2-3 | . | TRBV4-3 | . | TGCGCCAGCAGCCCGGGGGAGGGGACAGAGGGCTATACGCAGTATTTT | CASSPGEGTEGYTQYF
TRBJ2-3 | . | TRBV4-3 | TRBD2 | TGCGCCAGCAGCCTGGGACTAGCGGGGGCCAGGGATACGCAGTATTTT | CASSLGLAGARDTQYF
TRBJ1-1 | . | TRBV9 | . | TGTGCCAGCAGCGTAGTGGCAGGGAACACTGAAGCTTTCTTT | CASSVVAGNTEAFF
TRBJ1-1 | few | TRBV9 | TRBD1 | TGTGCCAGCAGCGTCCGACAGGGCACTGAAGCTTTCTTT | CASSVRQGTEAFF
TRBJ1-1 | . | TRBV19 | . | TGTGCCAGTAGTACCCAGTTATGGGGGAAGGGCACTGAAGCTTTCTTT | CASSTQLWGKGTEAFF
TRBJ2-2 | . | TRBV6-5 | TRBD1 | TGTGCCAGCAGTCGGACAGGGGCCGGGGAGCTGTTTTTT | CASSRTGAGELFF
TRBJ2-2 | . | TRBV5-1 | . | TGCGCCAGCAGCTTGGTCGGGGTGCACACCGGGGAGCTGTTTTTT | CASSLVGVHTGELFF
TRBJ1-6 | few | TRBV10-3 | TRBD1 | TGTGCCATCAGTGAGGACAGGGGGAGCTCACCCCTCCACTTT | CAISEDRGSSPLHF
TRBJ1-2 | . | TRBV4-3 | . | TGCGCCAGCAGCCAACAAACAGGTTCCCTTAACTATGGCTACACCTTC | CASSQQTGSLNYGYTF
TRBJ1-1 | . | TRBV7-2 | . | TGTGCCAGCAGCTTAGATAGCACTTTCATGAACACTGAAGCTTTCTTT | CASSLDSTFMNTEAFF
TRBJ2-2 | . | TRBV5-1 | . | TGCGCCAGCAGCGAAACAGGGAACACCGGGGAGCTGTTTTTT | CASSETGNTGELFF
TRBJ2-5 | . | TRBV11-1 | . | TGTGCCAGCAGCTTAGGGTCTCGGGGGACCCAGTACTTC | CASSLGSRGTQYF
TRBJ2-2 | . | TRBV5-4 | . | TGTGCCAGCAGCTTGGCCCATCGGGGGTGGGCCGGGGAGCTGTTTTTT | CASSLAHRGWAGELFF
TRBJ1-4 | . | TRBV9 | . | TGTGCCAGCAGCGTAGGGGGTGAAGAAAAACTGTTTTTT | CASSVGGEEKLFF
TRBJ2-1 | . | TRBV19 | . | TGTGCCAGTAGTGCCTTTGGGGACTCCTACAATGAGCAGTTCTTC | CASSAFGDSYNEQFF
TRBJ2-1 | . | TRBV9 | . | TGTGCCAGCAGCGTAGCGCAGGGGCCCTACAATGAGCAGTTCTTC | CASSVAQGPYNEQFF
TRBJ1-3 | few | TRBV5-7 | . | TGTGCCAGCAGCGGGTTCGGGAACACCATATATTTT | CASSGFGNTIYF
TRBJ1-4 | . | TRBV7-2 | . | TGTGCCAGCAGCTTAGTCCCGACAGGCTTTAATGAAAAACTGTTTTTT | CASSLVPTGFNEKLFF
TRBJ2-1 | . | TRBV6-6 | TRBD1 | TGTGCCAGCAGTCCCCAGGACAGGTTCCCCAATGAGCAGTTCTTC | CASSPQDRFPNEQFF
TRBJ1-1 | . | TRBV7-9 | . | TGTGCCAGCAGCTCACGGCGGGGATGGGACACTGAAGCTTTCTTT | CASSSRRGWDTEAFF
TRBJ2-3 | . | TRBV2 | . | TGTGCCAGCAGTGCGGACCATCCTAGCACAGATACGCAGTATTTT | CASSADHPSTDTQYF
TRBJ1-1 | . | TRBV6-5 | . | TGTGCCAGCACCCCGGGTGTCGACACTGAAGCTTTCTTT | CASTPGVDTEAFF
TRBJ2-5 | . | TRBV2 | . | TGTGCCAGCAGGTCCTGGGGGGCGGGGGAGACCCAGTACTTC | CASRSWGAGETQYF
TRBJ2-7 | . | TRBV7-9 | TRBD1 | TGTGCCAGCAGCCCCCCCGGGACAGGTTACTACGAGCAGTACTTC | CASSPPGTGYYEQYF
TRBJ1-5 | . | TRBV7-2 | . | TGTGCCAGCAGCTCTCAGGGGTCCCAGCATTTT | CASSSQGSQHF
TRBJ2-5 | . | TRBV6-4 | . | TGTGCCAGCAGTGTATCGGCAGGGGAGTGGGAGACCCAGTACTTC | CASSVSAGEWETQYF
TRBJ1-2 | . | TRBV5-4 | . | TGTGCCAGCAGCTCCTGGGCCACTGGAAGCTACACCTTC | CASSSWATGSYTF
TRBJ1-1 | few | TRBV29-1 | TRBD1 | TGCAGCGCCAACAGGGGCATGAACACTGAAGCTTTCTTT | CSANRGMNTEAFF
TRBJ2-3 | . | TRBV2 | . | TGTGCCAGCAGTGACAGGACTCAGTCAGATACGCAGTATTTT | CASSDRTQSDTQYF
TRBJ2-7 | . | TRBV12-5 | TRBD1 | TGTGCTAGTGGTTTGGTTAGAGGGGGCGGACAGTCCTACGAGCAGTACTTC | CASGLVRGGGQSYEQYF